These 24 T cell receptor beta chains share one sample of origin, sequenced in a study of T cell responses to AZD1222 COVID-19 vaccine. Assay used: immunoSEQ multiplex PCR; TCRdb lists only in-frame clones, some missing. The sample has under 200,000 clones, around 92% seen once; the top ten hold 1% to 1.5%. This material consisted of peripheral blood, taken 28 days after the second AZD1222 dose. The receptors derive from an adult who received the AZD1222 COVID-19 vaccine.

The J gene is TRBJ2-1, the V gene TRBV28, with TRBD1 as a possible D gene (5 bases). Germline CDR1 MDHEN, CDR2 SYDVKM. This CDR3 is 16 amino acids long. V was pared by 5 bases and J by 6 bases, with 20 bases between. The CDR3 spells CASSPWTRTLFNEQFF. The CDR3 DNA sequence: TGTGCCAGCAGTCCCTGGACACGGACCTTATTCAATGAGCAGTTCTTC.

The V call is TRBV5-6, the J call TRBJ2-1; 7 positions agree with TRBD1. CDR3 size: 14 residues. The V gene's germline CDR1 is SGHDT and CDR2 YYEEEE. Unmatched junction bases numbered 5, after V lost 5 bases and J lost 3 bases. CDR3 in DNA: TGTGCCAGCAGTCTCGGACAGGACTACAATGAGCAGTTCTTC. Translated: CASSLGQDYNEQFF.

J is TRBJ2-7 and V is TRBV13; 11 bases agree with TRBD2. Germline V lookup: CDR1 PRHDT, CDR2 FYEKMQ (reference sequence). V lost 1 base and J lost 6; bases outside the gene matches: 8. This CDR3 spans 16 amino acids. CDR3 bases: TGTGCCAGCAGCTTAGTCGGGACTAGCGGCTTGGGCGAGCAGTACTTC. Amino acids: CASSLVGTSGLGEQYF.

The V call is TRBV7-9, the J call TRBJ1-1; D possibly corresponds to TRBD1 (6 bases). Germline CDR1 SEHNR, CDR2 FQNEAQ (reference sequence). This CDR3 comprises 15 residues. Deletions cut 4 bases from V and 3 bases from J, with 15 bases between. The CDR3 nucleotides read TGTGCCAGCAGCTCTAGGGGGGCTGTTCACACTGAAGCTTTCTTT. This encodes CASSSRGAVHTEAFF.

The chain uses TRBV7-9 and TRBJ2-1; 7 bases map to TRBD2. CDR1 is SEHNR and CDR2 is FQNEAQ in the germline V gene (reference sequence). V was pared by 8 bases and J by 11 bases, with 18 bases of the junction left unmatched. The CDR3 totals 15 residues. The CDR3 loop reads CASALGLADPSKQFF. In DNA form, the CDR3 reads TGTGCCAGCGCCTTAGGGCTAGCGGACCCTTCTAAGCAGTTCTTC.

This chain links TRBV18 with TRBJ1-5, with D unresolved. Deletions cut 5 bases from V and 3 bases from J, with 8 bases between. Looked up from germline, CDR1 is KGHSH and CDR2 is LQKENI. The CDR3 runs 13 residues. As DNA, the CDR3 is TGTGCCAGCTCAGACGCCCTCAATCAGCCCCAGCATTTT. Translating it yields CASSDALNQPQHF.

The CDR3 sequence: CASSPLLGVRNGGTEAFF. In nucleotides, the CDR3 is TGCGCCAGCAGCCCCCTTCTGGGAGTCCGTAATGGGGGCACTGAAGCTTTCTTT. The chain combines TRBV5-1 with TRBJ1-1; D is possibly TRBD1 (5 bases). Looked up from germline, CDR1 is SGHRS and CDR2 is YFSETQ. With 4 bases removed from V and 4 bases from J, the gap between germline ends came to 26 bases. The CDR3 covers 18 residues.

The chain recombines TRBV28 with TRBJ2-1, with D uncertain. This CDR3 spans 16 amino acids. The ends were cut back, 6 bases at V and 6 bases at J, with 21 bases in the middle. CDR1 MDHEN and CDR2 SYDVKM come from the germline V gene. The CDR3 spells CASSHPLTSKVNEQFF. DNA for the CDR3: TGTGCCAGCAGCCATCCTTTGACATCGAAGGTCAATGAGCAGTTCTTC.

Comment on this clone: The junction and the germline gene differ at one end; a read error may be behind it. The chain couples TRBV7-7 to TRBJ1-1; D might be TRBD1 (5 bases). The CDR3 runs 19 residues. CDR1 SSHAT and CDR2 FNYEAQ come from the germline V gene (reference sequence). CDR3 amino acids: CASSPVVAVGRAGNTEAFF. In DNA, the CDR3 is TGTGCTAGCAGCCCGGTGGTGGCTGTGGGCAGGGCTGGGAACACTGAAGCTTTCTTT.

The chain recombines TRBV19 with TRBJ1-3, with D possibly TRBD1 on 6 matching bases. This CDR3 is built from 13 residues. Trimming left V 10 bases short and J 4 bases short, with 14 bases between. The germline gives CDR1 LNHDA, CDR2 SQIVND (reference sequence). CDR3: CATRGPLGNTIYF. CDR3 sequence (DNA): TGTGCCACCAGGGGCCCTTTAGGAAACACCATATATTTT.

The sample holds one count of this clone. The chain combines TRBV3-1 (or the pseudogene TRBV3-2) with TRBJ2-7; 8 positions match TRBD1. J gave up 3 bases and V 3 bases, and 4 bases lay outside the gene matches. The CDR3 consists of 14 residues. Germline V CDR1 and CDR2: LGHDT, YNNKEL (reference sequence). The CDR3 reads CASSQSTGDYEQYF. In DNA form, the CDR3 reads TGTGCCAGCAGCCAGTCGACAGGGGACTACGAGCAGTACTTC.

The chain combines TRBV15 with TRBJ1-4; D unclear. Germline V CDR1 and CDR2: LNHNV, YYDKDF (reference sequence). The ends were cut back, 0 bases at V and 4 bases at J, with 9 bases in the middle. The CDR3 is made up of 15 amino acids. The CDR3 loop reads CATSRERTFNEKLFF. DNA of the CDR3: TGTGCCACCAGCAGAGAGCGGACCTTTAATGAAAAACTGTTTTTT.

This chain joins TRBV11-3 and TRBJ1-5, with D tentatively TRBD1 (6 bases). The germline gives CDR1 SGHNT, CDR2 YENEEA. V was clipped by 4 bases and J by 3 bases, with 10 bases between them. The length of the CDR3 is 14 residues. This CDR3 is CASSSDRNNQPQHF. The CDR3 nucleotides read TGTGCCAGCAGCTCTGACAGGAACAATCAGCCCCAGCATTTT.

The gene calls are TRBV28 and TRBJ1-1, with unresolved D. Trimming left V 5 bases short and J 0 bases short, with 7 bases between. Germline loops: CDR1 MDHEN, CDR2 SYDVKM. The CDR3 contains 13 residues. In nucleotides, the CDR3 is TGTGCCAGCAGTCAAACTATGAACACTGAAGCTTTCTTT. Amino acid sequence: CASSQTMNTEAFF.

The J gene is TRBJ2-5, the V gene TRBV19, with D unclear. CDR3 size: 14 residues. Germline lookup yields CDR1 LNHDA and CDR2 SQIVND (reference sequence). V dropped 3 bases and J dropped 0 bases, with 8 bases sitting between them. The CDR3: CASSIPGYQETQYF. The CDR3 coding sequence is TGTGCCAGTAGTATCCCGGGTTACCAAGAGACCCAGTACTTC.

This chain links TRBV29-1 with TRBJ2-7; tentatively, D is TRBD1 (6 bases). Germline CDR1 and CDR2: SQVTM and ANQGSEA. The CDR3 has 12 residues. Trimming stripped 3 bases from V and 2 bases from J, with 8 bases between. DNA for the CDR3: TGCAGCGTTGAGGACAGAGCCTACGAGCAGTACTTC. Translated, it gives CSVEDRAYEQYF.

The chain couples TRBV20-1 to TRBJ1-1; maybe TRBD1 (5 bases). The CDR3 has 11 residues. CDR1 and CDR2 (germline): DFQATT, SNEGSKA (reference sequence). V was trimmed by 5 bases and J by 3 bases, leaving 7 bases between them. The CDR3 protein is CSAGGDTEAFF. As DNA, the CDR3 is TGCAGTGCTGGAGGGGACACTGAAGCTTTCTTT.

The rearrangement joins TRBV2 to TRBJ2-5; tentative D call: TRBD2 (5 bases). The CDR3 consists of 16 residues. Between the trimmed V and J ends, which lost 6 bases and 2 bases, there was a span of 19 bases. Per germline, CDR1 SNHLY and CDR2 FYNNEI. Written as DNA, the CDR3 is TGTGCCAGCAGAAGGTATGGACTGTCGCTTCAAGAGACCCAGTACTTC. It yields the protein CASRRYGLSLQETQYF.

The J gene is TRBJ2-2, the V gene TRBV5-8, with D possibly being TRBD2 (6 bases). The CDR3 covers 14 residues. The ends were cut back, 8 bases at V and 4 bases at J, with 15 bases in the middle. CDR1 is SGHTS and CDR2 is YDEGEE in the germline V gene. The CDR3 nucleotides read TGTGCCAGTCCCCGACTAGTCGGCACCGGGGAGCTGTTTTTT. This sequence encodes CASPRLVGTGELFF.

CDR3 sequence reads: CAWSPGVGNTIYF. CDR3 sequence (DNA): TGTGCCTGGAGCCCCGGGGTTGGGAACACCATATATTTT. The chain combines TRBV30 with TRBJ1-3; D is uncertain. The CDR3 has 13 residues. V lost 3 bases, J lost 7 bases, and 13 bases lay in between. CDR1 GTSNPN and CDR2 SVGIG come from the germline V gene (reference sequence).

V usage is TRBV28 and J usage is TRBJ1-1, with D possibly TRBD1 on 6 matching bases. Germline assignment: CDR1 MDHEN and CDR2 SYDVKM. This CDR3 has 15 residues. V was shortened by 3 bases and J by 5 bases, with 16 bases between the two germline ends. The CDR3 sequence: CASSFLQGLRTEAFF. The CDR3 DNA is TGTGCCAGCAGTTTTCTACAGGGCCTGAGAACTGAAGCTTTCTTT.

This clone was observed a single time. V usage is TRBV30 and J usage is TRBJ1-1; D call uncertain. CDR1 and CDR2 (germline): GTSNPN, SVGIG (reference sequence). The CDR3 consists of 13 residues. V lost 5 bases and J 7 bases, leaving 17 bases between the germline ends. The CDR3 loop reads CAWVSDEKGEAFF. CDR3 nucleotide sequence: TGTGCCTGGGTGTCGGATGAGAAGGGTGAAGCTTTCTTT.

As DNA, the CDR3 is TGTGCCTGGAGTCCGTACGGGACTAGCGCATACAATGAGCAGTTCTTC. This codes for CAWSPYGTSAYNEQFF. The chain couples TRBV30 to TRBJ2-1; TRBD2 aligns across 10 bases. The CDR3 runs to 16 residues. J gave up 4 bases and V 2 bases, and 8 bases lay outside the gene matches. Germline values: CDR1 GTSNPN, CDR2 SVGIG (reference sequence).

V usage is TRBV25-1 and J usage is TRBJ1-1; TRBD1 matches at 8 bases. J was trimmed by 3 bases and V by 1 base; bases with no gene match: 4. Germline CDR1 and CDR2: MGHDK and SYGVNS. The CDR3 spans 15 residues. CDR3 DNA sequence: TGTGCCAGCAGTGAATTCCAGGGGGCAGACACTGAAGCTTTCTTT. This codes for CASSEFQGADTEAFF.